This T cell receptor (beta chain) is from a study of PD-1 blockade in mismatch repair-deficient tumors. Per germline, CDR1 MNHNS and CDR2 SASEGT. V gave up 8 bases and J gave up 2 bases, with 13 bases separating them. CDR3 length: 13 amino acids. Clones were read by immunoSEQ multiplex PCR, and TCRdb kept only the in-frame ones, dropping some. Of 120,000 or so clones listed, about 88% are singletons. The chain recombines TRBV6-1 with TRBJ2-7; tentative D call: TRBD1 (5 bases). The input for sequencing was peripheral blood, taken 44 weeks after starting pembrolizumab. The sequence was obtained from an adult with mismatch repair-deficient cancer. The CDR3: CASVRGNPYEQYF. The CDR3 nucleotides read TGTGCCAGCGTAAGGGGTAACCCCTACGAGCAGTACTTC.